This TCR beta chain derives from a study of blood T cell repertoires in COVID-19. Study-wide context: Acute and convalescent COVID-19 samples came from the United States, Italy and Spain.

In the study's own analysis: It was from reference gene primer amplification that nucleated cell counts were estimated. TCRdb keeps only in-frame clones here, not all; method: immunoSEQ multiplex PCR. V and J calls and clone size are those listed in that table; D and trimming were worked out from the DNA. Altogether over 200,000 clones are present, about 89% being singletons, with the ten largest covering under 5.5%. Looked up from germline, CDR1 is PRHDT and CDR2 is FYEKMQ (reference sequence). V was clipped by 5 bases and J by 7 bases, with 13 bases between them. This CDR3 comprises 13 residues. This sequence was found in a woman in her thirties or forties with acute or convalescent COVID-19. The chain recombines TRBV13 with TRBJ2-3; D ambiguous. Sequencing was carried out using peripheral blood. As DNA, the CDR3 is TGTGCCAGCAGCCCCCGACTGGCCCATACGCAGTATTTT. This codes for CASSPRLAHTQYF.